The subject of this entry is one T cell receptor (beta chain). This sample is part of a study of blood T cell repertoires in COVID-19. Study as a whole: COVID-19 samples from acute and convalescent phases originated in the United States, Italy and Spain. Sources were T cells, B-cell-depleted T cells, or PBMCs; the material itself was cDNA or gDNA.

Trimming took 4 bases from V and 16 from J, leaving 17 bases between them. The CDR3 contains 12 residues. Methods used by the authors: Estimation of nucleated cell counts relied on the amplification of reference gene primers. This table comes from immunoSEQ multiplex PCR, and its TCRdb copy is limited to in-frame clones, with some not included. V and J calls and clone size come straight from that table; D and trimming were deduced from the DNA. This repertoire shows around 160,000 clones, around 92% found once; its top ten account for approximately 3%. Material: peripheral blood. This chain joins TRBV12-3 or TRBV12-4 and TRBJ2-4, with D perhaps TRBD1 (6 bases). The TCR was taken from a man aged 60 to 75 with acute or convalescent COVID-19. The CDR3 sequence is CASSSQGPPTYF. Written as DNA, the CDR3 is TGTGCCAGCAGTTCTCAGGGGCCGCCTACTTACTTC.